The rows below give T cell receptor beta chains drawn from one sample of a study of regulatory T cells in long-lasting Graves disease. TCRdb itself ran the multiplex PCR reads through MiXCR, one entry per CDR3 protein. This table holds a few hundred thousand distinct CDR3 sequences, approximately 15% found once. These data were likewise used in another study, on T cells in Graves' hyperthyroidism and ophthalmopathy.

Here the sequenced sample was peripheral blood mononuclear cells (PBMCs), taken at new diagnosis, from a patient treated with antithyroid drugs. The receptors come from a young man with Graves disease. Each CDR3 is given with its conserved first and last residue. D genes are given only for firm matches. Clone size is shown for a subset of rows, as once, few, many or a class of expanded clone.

CDR3: CASRLIAGGPSFWYF
DNA: TGCGCCAGCAGATTAATAGCGGGAGGGCCCTCTTTTTGGTACTTC
D: TRBD2
V: TRBV5-1
size: .
J: TRBJ2-7
length: 15

CDR3: CASSFTGAANTGELFF
DNA: TGCGCCAGCAGCTTTACCGGGGCCGCGAACACCGGGGAGCTGTTTTTT
D: .
V: TRBV5-1
size: .
J: TRBJ2-2
length: 16

CDR3: CASLRGQGYTF
DNA: TGTGCCTCCCTCAGGGGGCAGGGCTACACCTTC
D: TRBD1
V: TRBV19
size: many
J: TRBJ1-2
length: 11

CDR3: CASSFLGRGNIQYF
DNA: TGTGCCAGCAGTTTCTTGGGGCGGGGGAACATTCAGTACTTC
D: TRBD2
V: TRBV27
size: many
J: TRBJ2-4
length: 14

CDR3: CASRKTGTGPSSNYGYTF
DNA: TGTGCCAGCAGAAAGACAGGGACAGGGCCATCATCTAACTATGGCTACACCTTC
D: TRBD1
V: TRBV28
size: many
J: TRBJ1-2
length: 18

CDR3: CASSTTYGTGGAGGSAIPAFF
DNA: TGTGCCAGTAGTACGACCTACGGGACAGGGGGCGCGGGAGGGTCCGCGATCCCAGCTTTCTTT
D: TRBD1
V: TRBV19
size: .
J: TRBJ1-1
length: 21

CDR3: CASSLPRETQYF
DNA: TGTGCCAGCAGTTTACCCAGGGAGACCCAGTACTTC
D: .
V: TRBV28
size: many
J: TRBJ2-5
length: 12

CDR3: CASSPLASGRLNEQFF
DNA: TGTGCCAGCTCACCATTGGCTAGCGGGAGGCTAAATGAGCAGTTCTTC
D: TRBD2
V: TRBV18
size: few
J: TRBJ2-1
length: 16

CDR3: CAWSSGQGDSPLHF
DNA: TGTGCCTGGAGTAGTGGCCAGGGGGATTCACCCCTCCACTTT
D: TRBD1
V: TRBV30
size: few
J: TRBJ1-6
length: 14

CDR3: CASSSEGDQPQHF
DNA: TGTGCCAGCTCCTCGGAGGGGGATCAGCCCCAGCATTTT
D: .
V: TRBV18
size: many
J: TRBJ1-5
length: 13

CDR3: CASSRPVNTEAFF
DNA: TGTGCCAGCAGTCGGCCTGTAAACACTGAAGCTTTCTTT
D: .
V: TRBV7-3
size: .
J: TRBJ1-1
length: 13

CDR3: CASSLEAGGSSYEQYF
DNA: TGCGCCAGCAGCTTGGAGGCGGGCGGGAGCTCCTACGAGCAGTACTTC
D: TRBD2
V: TRBV5-1
size: .
J: TRBJ2-7
length: 16

CDR3: CSARVAEAFF
DNA: TGCAGTGCTAGAGTGGCTGAAGCTTTCTTT
D: .
V: TRBV20-1
size: many
J: TRBJ1-1
length: 10

CDR3: CAWRRSSGDGTETQYF
DNA: TGTGCCTGGAGGCGATCTAGCGGCGACGGTACTGAGACCCAGTACTTC
D: TRBD2
V: TRBV30
size: many
J: TRBJ2-5
length: 16

CDR3: CASLIFREDNEQFF
DNA: TGTGCCAGCCTAATCTTCCGGGAGGACAATGAGCAGTTCTTC
D: TRBD2
V: TRBV9
size: once
J: TRBJ2-1
length: 14

CDR3: CASSEWSIGMVFEQYF
DNA: TGTGCCAGCAGTGAATGGTCGATAGGGATGGTGTTCGAGCAGTACTTC
D: .
V: TRBV2
size: many
J: TRBJ2-7
length: 16

CDR3: CAGNPQTGDYEQYF
DNA: TGTGCCGGCAACCCACAAACAGGGGACTACGAGCAGTACTTC
D: TRBD1
V: TRBV28
size: .
J: TRBJ2-7
length: 14

CDR3: CASSGPDRGSYNEQFF
DNA: TGTGCCAGCAGCGGCCCGGACAGGGGCTCCTACAATGAGCAGTTCTTC
D: TRBD1
V: TRBV9
size: many
J: TRBJ2-1
length: 16

CDR3: CATSRAPTGGYGYTF
DNA: TGTGCCACCAGCAGAGCTCCTACAGGGGGCTATGGCTACACCTTC
D: TRBD1
V: TRBV15
size: many
J: TRBJ1-2
length: 15

CDR3: CASSPFPQGVADTQYF
DNA: TGTGCCAGCAGCCCGTTCCCCCAGGGGGTGGCAGATACGCAGTATTTT
D: TRBD1
V: TRBV4-2
size: .
J: TRBJ2-3
length: 16

CDR3: CASSERQGLSGYTF
DNA: TGTGCCAGCAGTGAGCGACAGGGCCTTAGTGGCTACACCTTC
D: TRBD1
V: TRBV28
size: many
J: TRBJ1-2
length: 14

CDR3: CASSLDRGRTGELFF
DNA: TGCGCCAGCAGCCTCGACAGGGGGCGAACCGGGGAGCTGTTTTTT
D: TRBD1
V: TRBV5-1
size: .
J: TRBJ2-2
length: 15

CDR3: CASSYTGTYNQPQHF
DNA: TGTGCCAGCAGCTATACCGGGACCTACAATCAGCCCCAGCATTTT
D: .
V: TRBV6-1
size: .
J: TRBJ1-5
length: 15

CDR3: CASSWAGTGARSYEQCF
DNA: TGCGCCAGCAGCTGGGCAGGGACGGGAGCCCGCTCCTACGAGCAGTGCTTC
D: .
V: TRBV5-1
size: .
J: TRBJ2-7
length: 17

CDR3: CASSVRSPGLASYEQYF
DNA: TGCGCCAGCAGCGTACGATCACCGGGACTAGCGTCCTACGAGCAGTACTTC
D: TRBD2
V: TRBV5-1
size: many
J: TRBJ2-7
length: 17

CDR3: CASSFGQGRGKTGELFF
DNA: TGTGCCAGCAGCTTCGGACAGGGCAGGGGGAAAACCGGGGAGCTGTTTTTT
D: TRBD1
V: TRBV11-3
size: few
J: TRBJ2-2
length: 17

CDR3: CASSEGQGEETQYF
DNA: TGTGCCAGCAGTGAGGGACAGGGGGAAGAGACCCAGTACTTC
D: TRBD1
V: TRBV2
size: .
J: TRBJ2-5
length: 14

CDR3: CASSSTGTSESSYNEQFF
DNA: TGTGCCAGCAGCTCCACCGGGACTAGCGAGAGCTCCTACAATGAGCAGTTCTTC
D: TRBD2
V: TRBV7-6
size: many
J: TRBJ2-1
length: 18

CDR3: CASSGSGLQETQYF
DNA: TGTGCCAGCAGTGGATCGGGACTCCAAGAGACCCAGTACTTC
D: .
V: TRBV2
size: many
J: TRBJ2-5
length: 14

CDR3: CASSVGTGGGNSPLHF
DNA: TGTGCCAGCAGCGTCGGGACAGGGGGCGGTAATTCACCCCTCCACTTT
D: TRBD1
V: TRBV9
size: .
J: TRBJ1-6
length: 16

CDR3: CASSQEQYSGGDTQYF
DNA: TGTGCCAGCAGCCAAGAGCAATACAGTGGGGGAGATACGCAGTATTTT
D: .
V: TRBV4-2
size: many
J: TRBJ2-3
length: 16

CDR3: CASSPRTSGRYETQYF
DNA: TGTGCCAGCAGCCCCAGGACTAGCGGGAGATACGAGACCCAGTACTTC
D: TRBD2
V: TRBV11-2
size: many
J: TRBJ2-5
length: 16

CDR3: CASNGGPLEETQYF
DNA: TGTGCCAGCAACGGGGGACCACTTGAAGAGACCCAGTACTTC
D: .
V: TRBV4-2
size: .
J: TRBJ2-5
length: 14

CDR3: CASSLATGGYEQYF
DNA: TGCGCCAGCAGCTTGGCCACGGGCGGGTACGAGCAGTACTTC
D: .
V: TRBV5-1
size: .
J: TRBJ2-7
length: 14

CDR3: CASSLTQGFGSEAFF
DNA: TGTGCCAGCAGCTTAACACAGGGGTTCGGGTCTGAAGCTTTCTTT
D: TRBD1
V: TRBV7-8
size: many
J: TRBJ1-1
length: 15

CDR3: CSAVSGSFSNEQFF
DNA: TGCAGTGCTGTCAGCGGGAGCTTTTCAAATGAGCAGTTCTTC
D: TRBD2
V: TRBV20-1
size: many
J: TRBJ2-1
length: 14

CDR3: CASSGAVGQPNTGELFF
DNA: TGTGCCAGCAGCGGAGCCGTGGGACAGCCGAACACCGGGGAGCTGTTTTTT
D: TRBD1
V: TRBV9
size: .
J: TRBJ2-2
length: 17

CDR3: CASSDRGRHEQFF
DNA: TGTGCCAGCAGCGACAGGGGGAGGCATGAGCAGTTCTTC
D: TRBD1
V: TRBV3-1
size: .
J: TRBJ2-1
length: 13

CDR3: CASSLRAPDEKLFF
DNA: TGCGCCAGCAGCCTCCGGGCCCCGGATGAAAAACTGTTTTTT
D: .
V: TRBV5-1
size: .
J: TRBJ1-4
length: 14

CDR3: CSVVLAGDRNEQFF
DNA: TGCAGTGTAGTACTAGCGGGAGACCGAAATGAGCAGTTCTTC
D: TRBD2
V: TRBV20-1
size: many
J: TRBJ2-1
length: 14

CDR3: CASSIVLGRYFTGELFF
DNA: TGTGCCAGTAGTATAGTCTTGGGGAGGTACTTCACCGGGGAGCTGTTTTTT
D: .
V: TRBV19
size: .
J: TRBJ2-2
length: 17

CDR3: CASSTASGNEQFF
DNA: TGTGCCAGCAGCACAGCCTCAGGTAATGAGCAGTTCTTC
D: .
V: TRBV11-3
size: few
J: TRBJ2-1
length: 13

CDR3: CASSLDYPELAGLSKTYNEQFF
DNA: TGTGCCAGCAGCTTGGACTATCCGGAACTAGCGGGACTGAGTAAGACCTACAATGAGCAGTTCTTC
D: TRBD2
V: TRBV11-2
size: few
J: TRBJ2-1
length: 22

CDR3: CASSEPETTGELFF
DNA: TGTGCCAGCAGTGAGCCGGAAACCACCGGGGAGCTGTTTTTT
D: .
V: TRBV2
size: many
J: TRBJ2-2
length: 14

CDR3: CSAYVGGGENIQYF
DNA: TGCAGTGCCTACGTAGGCGGGGGGGAAAACATTCAGTACTTC
D: TRBD2
V: TRBV20-1
size: many
J: TRBJ2-4
length: 14

CDR3: CASSYSGGSDGYTF
DNA: TGTGCCAGCAGTTACTCGGGGGGATCAGATGGCTACACCTTC
D: .
V: TRBV6-5
size: .
J: TRBJ1-2
length: 14

CDR3: CASSTGVANEAFF
DNA: TGTGCCAGCTCAACGGGAGTGGCGAATGAAGCTTTCTTT
D: .
V: TRBV18
size: many
J: TRBJ1-1
length: 13